The rows below give T cell receptor beta chains drawn from one sample of a study of blood T cell repertoires in COVID-19. Clones were sequenced by immunoSEQ multiplex PCR, and TCRdb holds only the in-frame ones, with some missing. The data contain 150,000 to 200,000 clones, about 88% of them seen just once; the ten biggest clones take up 0.99%. Sequences were obtained from peripheral blood. The receptors originated from a man between 18 and 35 years old with acute or convalescent COVID-19. Each CDR3 is given with its conserved first and last residue. D genes are given only for firm matches. Size is stated for part of the rows, as once, few or many counts, or as a class when the clone is expanded.

size	V	D	J	CDR3	DNA
once	TRBV7-8	TRBD1	TRBJ1-5	CASSHVEGQVIQPQHF	TGTGCCAGCAGCCACGTAGAAGGACAGGTCATCCAGCCCCAGCATTTT
NA	TRBV28	NA	TRBJ2-3	CASSLEADRFTDTQYF	TGTGCCAGCAGTTTAGAGGCAGACAGGTTCACAGATACGCAGTATTTT
NA	TRBV2	NA	TRBJ1-6	CASSVGRSSYNSPLHF	TGTGCCAGCAGTGTGGGTCGGAGCTCCTATAATTCACCCCTCCACTTT
once	TRBV5-8	NA	TRBJ1-1	CASSLSTGTEAFF	TGTGCCAGCAGCCTGTCGACTGGTACTGAAGCTTTCTTT
NA	TRBV27	NA	TRBJ1-5	CASSLRGIGQPQHF	TGTGCCAGCAGTTTGCGGGGAATCGGTCAGCCCCAGCATTTT
NA	TRBV7-9	TRBD1	TRBJ1-2	CASSLQGARDYGYTF	TGTGCCAGCAGCCTTCAGGGGGCTCGCGACTATGGCTACACCTTC
once	TRBV30	TRBD1	TRBJ2-3	CAWSYGQGTDTQYF	TGTGCCTGGAGTTATGGACAGGGAACAGATACGCAGTATTTT
NA	TRBV6-5	NA	TRBJ2-1	CASSYPLNEQFF	TGTGCCAGCAGTTACCCTCTCAATGAGCAGTTCTTC
once	TRBV2	TRBD2	TRBJ2-3	CASSEAWLAGRSATDTQYF	TGTGCCAGCAGTGAAGCCTGGCTAGCGGGGAGAAGCGCCACAGATACGCAGTATTTT
NA	TRBV7-9	NA	TRBJ2-2	CASSLGQANTGELFF	TGTGCCAGCAGCTTAGGACAGGCGAACACCGGGGAGCTGTTTTTT
NA	TRBV21-1	NA	TRBJ2-5	CASSKEIRVETQYF	TGTGCCAGCAGCAAAGAGATCAGGGTTGAGACCCAGTACTTC
NA	TRBV7-9	NA	TRBJ1-2	CASSLQTGGGYTF	TGTGCCAGCAGCTTACAAACGGGGGGCGGCTACACCTTC
few	TRBV2	NA	TRBJ1-1	CASIKVRSVINTEAFF	TGTGCCAGCATTAAAGTCCGAAGCGTGATTAACACTGAAGCTTTCTTT
NA	TRBV6-2/TRBV6-3	TRBD1	TRBJ2-1	CASSFGTAYNEQFF	TGTGCCAGCAGCTTCGGGACAGCCTACAATGAGCAGTTCTTC
NA	TRBV10-3	NA	TRBJ1-6	CAIHGETGSPLHF	TGTGCCATCCATGGGGAGACGGGGTCACCCCTCCACTTT
NA	TRBV12-1	NA	TRBJ1-2	CASSPRCCRQATANYGYTF	TGTGCCAGCAGCCCCCGGTGCTGTCGGCAGGCGACAGCTAACTATGGCTACACCTTC
NA	TRBV27	TRBD1	TRBJ2-5	CASSERTGGTETQYF	TGTGCCAGCAGCGAGAGGACAGGGGGGACGGAGACCCAGTACTTC
NA	TRBV28	TRBD1	TRBJ1-5	CASSFRTGQGPQHF	TGTGCCAGCAGTTTCCGGACAGGGCAGGGGCCCCAGCATTTT
NA	TRBV21-1	NA	TRBJ2-3	CASSNDLSGLDTQYF	TGTGCCAGCAGCAATGATTTGTCAGGGTTAGATACGCAGTATTTT
NA	TRBV23-1	NA	TRBJ1-3	CASSQSRVCGGFPGNTIYF	TGCGCCAGCAGTCAATCGAGGGTCTGTGGGGGGTTCCCTGGAAACACCATATATTTT
NA	TRBV2	TRBD1	TRBJ1-2	CASSKNRGGYTF	TGTGCCAGCAGTAAAAACAGGGGTGGCTACACCTTC
NA	TRBV28	NA	TRBJ1-2	CASSLRGGYTF	TGTGCCAGCAGTTTAAGGGGCGGCTACACCTTC
NA	TRBV2	NA	TRBJ1-5	CASRQESNQPQHF	TGTGCCAGCAGACAGGAAAGCAATCAGCCCCAGCATTTT
once	TRBV6-1	NA	TRBJ1-1	CASSDSRFGGTEAFF	TGTGCCAGCAGTGATTCCCGTTTCGGTGGTACTGAAGCTTTCTTT
NA	TRBV18	TRBD1	TRBJ1-1	CASSPTTGGTEAFF	TGTGCCAGCTCACCAACAACAGGGGGCACTGAAGCTTTCTTT
NA	TRBV2	NA	TRBJ1-1	CASRHKILEVNTEAFF	TGTGCCAGCAGACACAAAATCTTGGAGGTGAACACTGAAGCTTTCTTT
NA	TRBV6-4	NA	TRBJ1-4	CASSEQGTNEKLFF	TGTGCCAGCAGTGAACAGGGTACTAATGAAAAACTGTTTTTT
NA	TRBV19	TRBD1	TRBJ2-7	CASSIKGTGSSYEQYF	TGTGCCAGTAGTATAAAGGGGACAGGGTCGTCCTACGAGCAGTACTTC
NA	TRBV30	TRBD1	TRBJ2-1	CAWIGRGQGVF	TGTGCCTGGATAGGACGGGGACAGGGTGTCTTC
NA	TRBV10-1	TRBD1	TRBJ2-1	CASSRDSSYNEQFF	TGCGCCAGCAGCCGGGACAGCTCCTACAATGAGCAGTTCTTC
NA	TRBV19	NA	TRBJ1-3	CASSIFGEGIGNTIYF	TGTGCCAGTAGTATTTTTGGCGAGGGAATTGGAAACACCATATATTTT
NA	TRBV19	NA	TRBJ1-1	CASSTRVSEAFF	TGTGCCAGTAGTACCCGGGTCTCTGAAGCTTTCTTT
NA	TRBV4-1	NA	TRBJ2-7	CASSQASGQSYEQYF	TGCGCCAGCAGCCAAGCATCCGGACAGTCCTACGAGCAGTACTTC
NA	TRBV6-4	NA	TRBJ1-1	CASSEDRRSEAFF	TGTGCCAGCAGTGAAGACAGGAGGTCTGAAGCTTTCTTT
few	TRBV6-5	TRBD1	TRBJ1-6	CASKGARTNSPLHF	TGTGCCAGCAAGGGGGCGAGAACGAATTCACCCCTCCACTTT
NA	TRBV7-7	TRBD2	TRBJ2-5	CASSLVAGGRETQYF	TGTGCCAGCAGCTTAGTAGCGGGGGGGCGAGAGACCCAGTACTTC
NA	TRBV29-1	TRBD2	TRBJ2-1	CSVDSGSYNEQFF	TGCAGCGTGGATAGCGGGTCCTACAATGAGCAGTTCTTC
few	TRBV11-1	TRBD2	TRBJ2-5	CASSPGRETQYF	TGTGCCAGCTCACCCGGGAGGGAGACCCAGTACTTC
NA	TRBV11-2	TRBD1	TRBJ1-6	CASSKDRGTYNSPLHF	TGTGCCAGCAGCAAGGACAGGGGAACATATAATTCACCCCTCCACTTT
NA	TRBV18	TRBD1	TRBJ1-2	CASSPRVEGGNGYTF	TGTGCCAGCTCACCACGGGTCGAAGGGGGCAATGGCTACACCTTC
NA	TRBV6-5	NA	TRBJ2-5	CASSSRDPAETQYF	TGTGCCAGCAGTTCCCGGGATCCGGCAGAGACCCAGTACTTC
NA	TRBV27	NA	TRBJ1-5	CASRSGHNQPQHF	TGTGCCAGCAGATCCGGTCACAATCAGCCCCAGCATTTT
few	TRBV27	NA	TRBJ2-1	CASSFGQNYNEQFF	TGTGCCAGCAGTTTCGGACAGAACTACAATGAGCAGTTCTTC
NA	TRBV6-5	NA	TRBJ1-5	CASSRGGPDQPQHF	TGTGCCAGCAGCCGGGGGGGACCCGATCAGCCCCAGCATTTT
once	TRBV3-1/TRBV3-2	TRBD1	TRBJ1-2	CASRRQGLASGYTF	TGTGCCAGCAGGCGACAGGGTTTGGCTAGTGGCTACACCTTC
NA	TRBV5-1	NA	TRBJ2-5	CASSLVRYQETQYF	TGCGCCAGCAGCTTGGTACGGTACCAAGAGACCCAGTACTTC
few	TRBV5-1	TRBD1	TRBJ2-3	CASKYRGLGTDTQYF	TGCGCCAGCAAATACAGGGGGCTTGGCACAGATACGCAGTATTTT
NA	TRBV27	NA	TRBJ1-2	CASSLEPTRYYGYTF	TGTGCCAGCAGTTTAGAGCCCACGCGCTACTATGGCTACACCTTC
NA	TRBV6-5	TRBD1	TRBJ1-1	CASSYGTGSNTEAFF	TGTGCCAGCAGTTACGGGACAGGTAGCAACACTGAAGCTTTCTTT
NA	TRBV11-2	TRBD2	TRBJ2-1	CASRSGGSYNEQFF	TGTGCCAGCCGGAGCGGGGGATCCTACAATGAGCAGTTCTTC
once	TRBV7-8	NA	TRBJ2-7	CASSLISAEQYF	TGTGCCAGCAGCTTAATTAGCGCCGAGCAGTACTTC
NA	TRBV6-1	NA	TRBJ1-4	CASSEIGQPNEKLFF	TGTGCCAGCAGTGAAATCGGACAGCCAAATGAAAAACTGTTTTTT
NA	TRBV12-5	TRBD1	TRBJ1-2	CASGKSGTGGRANYGYTF	TGTGCTAGTGGTAAATCCGGGACAGGGGGAAGAGCTAACTATGGCTACACCTTC
NA	TRBV28	NA	TRBJ1-5	CASSPGIPSKRPQHF	TGTGCCAGCAGTCCGGGGATCCCATCCAAGAGGCCCCAGCATTTT
NA	TRBV30	NA	TRBJ1-3	CASGRGGSGNTIYF	TGTGCCTCGGGCCGCGGGGGATCTGGAAACACCATATATTTT
NA	TRBV18	TRBD1	TRBJ2-1	CASSPPTGGESAEQFF	TGTGCCAGCTCACCACCGACAGGGGGCGAGTCGGCTGAGCAGTTCTTC
NA	TRBV2	TRBD1	TRBJ1-5	CASSSTGVGQPQHF	TGTGCCAGCAGTTCGACAGGGGTTGGACAGCCCCAGCATTTT
NA	TRBV7-9	NA	TRBJ2-5	CASSKGGAGTETQYF	TGTGCCAGCAGCAAGGGGGGGGCAGGGACCGAGACCCAGTACTTC